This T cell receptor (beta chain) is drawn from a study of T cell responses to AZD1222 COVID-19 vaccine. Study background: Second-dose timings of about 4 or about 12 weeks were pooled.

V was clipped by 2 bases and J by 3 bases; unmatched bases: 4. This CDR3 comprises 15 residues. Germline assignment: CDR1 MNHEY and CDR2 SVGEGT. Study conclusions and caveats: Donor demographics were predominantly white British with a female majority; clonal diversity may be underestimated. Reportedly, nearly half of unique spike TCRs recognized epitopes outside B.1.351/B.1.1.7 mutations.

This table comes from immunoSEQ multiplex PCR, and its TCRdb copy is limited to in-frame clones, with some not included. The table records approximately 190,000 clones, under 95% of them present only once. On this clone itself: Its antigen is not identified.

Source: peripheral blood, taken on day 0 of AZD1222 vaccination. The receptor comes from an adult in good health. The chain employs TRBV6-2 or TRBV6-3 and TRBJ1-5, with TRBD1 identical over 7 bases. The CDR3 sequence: CASSYDRVVNQPQHF. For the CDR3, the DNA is TGTGCCAGCAGTTACGACAGGGTGGTCAATCAGCCCCAGCATTTT.